This T cell receptor (beta chain) was captured in a study of T cell responses to AZD1222 COVID-19 vaccine. Libraries were prepared by immunoSEQ multiplex PCR; TCRdb keeps only in-frame clonotypes and omits some of them. This table has about 130,000 clones, approximately 80% appearing once. Study-level findings and limits: There were mostly white British donors and more females than males, and clonal diversity was possibly underestimated.

Losses at the gene ends were 10 bases for V and 9 bases for J; bases not matched to a gene: 14. There are 15 residues in the CDR3. Germline CDR1 and CDR2: MNHEY and SVGAGI. For this clone: What it binds is not known.

The rearrangement links TRBV6-5 to TRBJ2-5, with 13 bases matching TRBD2. This sample comprised peripheral blood, obtained on day 0 of AZD1222 vaccination. The source is an adult in good health. The CDR3 here is CAIRTSGGPYEAQYF. CDR3 sequence (DNA): TGTGCCATCCGGACTAGCGGGGGCCCCTATGAGGCCCAGTACTTC.